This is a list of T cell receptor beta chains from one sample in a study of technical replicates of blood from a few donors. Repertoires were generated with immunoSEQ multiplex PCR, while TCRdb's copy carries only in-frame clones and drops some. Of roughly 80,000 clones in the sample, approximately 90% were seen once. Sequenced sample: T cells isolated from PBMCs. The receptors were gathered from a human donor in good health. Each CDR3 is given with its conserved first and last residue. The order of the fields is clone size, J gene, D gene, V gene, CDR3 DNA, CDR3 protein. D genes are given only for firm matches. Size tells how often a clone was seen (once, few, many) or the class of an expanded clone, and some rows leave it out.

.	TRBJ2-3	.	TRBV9	TGTGCCAGCAGCGCCCCGCCCAGGGCAGATACGCAGTATTTT	CASSAPPRADTQYF
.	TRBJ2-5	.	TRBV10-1	TGCGCCAGCAGTGCCGGATATGGGGGACACCTTTTGGGAGAGACCCAGTACTTC	CASSAGYGGHLLGETQYF
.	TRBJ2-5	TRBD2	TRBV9	TGTGCCAGCAGCGTAACCGGACTAGCCGAAGAGACCCAGTACTTC	CASSVTGLAEETQYF
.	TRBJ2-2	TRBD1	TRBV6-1	TGTGCCAGCAGTGAGCAGGGGGCGCAGCTGTTTTTT	CASSEQGAQLFF
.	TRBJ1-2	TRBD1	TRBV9	TGTGCCAGCAGCGCCCAGGGGGCATATGGCTACACCTTC	CASSAQGAYGYTF
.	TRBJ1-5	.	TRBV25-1	TGTGCCAGCAGTGAATTGTCATACGGGGGGCCCCAGCATTTT	CASSELSYGGPQHF
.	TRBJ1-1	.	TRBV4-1	TGCGCCAGCAGCCAAGATCCCACCGGGAGCGACACTGAAGCTTTCTTT	CASSQDPTGSDTEAFF
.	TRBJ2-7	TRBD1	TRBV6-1	TGTGCCAGCAGTGCGGTGAGCCAGGGGGTCGAGCAGTACTTC	CASSAVSQGVEQYF
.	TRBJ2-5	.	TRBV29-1	TGCAGCGTTGCTTTGGAGGGGGCATGGCAAGAGACCCAGTACTTC	CSVALEGAWQETQYF
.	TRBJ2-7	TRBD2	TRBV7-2	TGTGCCAGCAGCAAGGGACTAGCGGGAGATCTCGAGCAGTACTTC	CASSKGLAGDLEQYF
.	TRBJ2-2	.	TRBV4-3	TGCGCCAGCAGCCAAGCGCCGACTGTTACAGGGGAGCTGTTTTTT	CASSQAPTVTGELFF
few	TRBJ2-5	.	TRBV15	TGTGCCACCAGCAGCCCAGATAGCGGTATCCAAGAGACCCAGTACTTC	CATSSPDSGIQETQYF
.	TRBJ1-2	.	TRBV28	TGTGCCACCCTCGGTAACGGCTACACCTTC	CATLGNGYTF
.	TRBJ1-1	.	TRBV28	TGTGCCAGCAGTTTACAACAGGGAATGAACACTGAAGCTTTCTTT	CASSLQQGMNTEAFF
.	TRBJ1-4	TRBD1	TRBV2	TGTGCCAGCAGTTCCGGGACAGGGGGCTTATATGAAAAACTGTTTTTT	CASSSGTGGLYEKLFF
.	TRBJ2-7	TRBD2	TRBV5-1	TGCGCCAGCAGCCACCAGCGGGAGGTCAACGAGCAGTACTTC	CASSHQREVNEQYF
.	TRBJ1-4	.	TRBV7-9	TGTGCCAGCAGCTTAGCGCAGGGGTTGAATGAAAAACTGTTTTTT	CASSLAQGLNEKLFF
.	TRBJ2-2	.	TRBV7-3	TGTGCCAGCAGCTCTAGCGCCTCGAACACCGGGGAGCTGTTTTTT	CASSSSASNTGELFF
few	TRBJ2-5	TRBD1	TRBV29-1	TGCAGCGCCCACTCGACAGGGAAAGAGACCCAGTACTTC	CSAHSTGKETQYF
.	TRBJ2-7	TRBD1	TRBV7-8	TGTGCCAGCAGCTTAATCGGGACAGGGTTCTACGAGCAGTACTTC	CASSLIGTGFYEQYF
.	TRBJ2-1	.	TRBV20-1	TGCAGTGCTTACTACAATGAGCAGTTCTTC	CSAYYNEQFF
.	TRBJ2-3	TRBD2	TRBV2	TGTGCCAGCAGCCAACTAGCGGGGGGCACAGATACGCAGTATTTT	CASSQLAGGTDTQYF
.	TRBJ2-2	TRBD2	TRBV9	TGTGCCAGCAGCGTCGACCGACTAGCGGGTCCATTGTTTTTT	CASSVDRLAGPLFF
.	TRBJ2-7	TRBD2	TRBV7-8	TGTGCCAGCAGCTTAGGACTAGCGGGAGGCTACGAGCAGTACTTC	CASSLGLAGGYEQYF
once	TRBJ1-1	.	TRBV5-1	TGCGCCAGCACCCCCGAAATTATCCGGGGGAACACTGAAGCTTTCTTT	CASTPEIIRGNTEAFF
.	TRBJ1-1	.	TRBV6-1	TGTGCCAGCAGTGCGGGGGGAGCTTTCTTT	CASSAGGAFF
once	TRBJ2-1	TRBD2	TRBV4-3	TGCGCCAGCAGCCAGGGGGTAGCGGGGGGATACAATGAGCAGTTCTTC	CASSQGVAGGYNEQFF
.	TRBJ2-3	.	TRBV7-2	TGTGCCAGCAGCTTAGTGGGGCAGGGGAGTCGAGATACGCAGTATTTT	CASSLVGQGSRDTQYF
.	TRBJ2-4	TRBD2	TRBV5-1	TGCGCCAGCAGCTTTGGGACTAGAAACATTCAGTACTTC	CASSFGTRNIQYF
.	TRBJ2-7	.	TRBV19	TGTGCCAGTAGTATCTCGGGACATCGGAACGAGCAGTACTTC	CASSISGHRNEQYF
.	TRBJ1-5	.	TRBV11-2	TGTGCCAGCAGCTTAGATCTAGGCGCACCCCAGCATTTT	CASSLDLGAPQHF
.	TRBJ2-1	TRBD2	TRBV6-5	TGTGCCAGCAGTTACAGGGGACTAGCGTCTAATGAGCAGTTCTTC	CASSYRGLASNEQFF
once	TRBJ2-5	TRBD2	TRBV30	TGTGCCTGGAGTGAGGAGCGGGAGCTGGAGACCCAGTACTTC	CAWSEERELETQYF
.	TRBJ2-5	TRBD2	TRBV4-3	TGCGCCAGCAGCCAACAGGGACTAGCGGGAGAGACCCAGTACTTC	CASSQQGLAGETQYF
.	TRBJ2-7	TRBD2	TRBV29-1	TGCAGCGTTGAAGTAAGGGACCCAGCGGGAGGACCCTACGAGCAGTACTTC	CSVEVRDPAGGPYEQYF
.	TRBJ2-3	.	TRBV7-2	TGTGCCAGCAGCTTAAAGGAGGCAGATACGCAGTATTTT	CASSLKEADTQYF
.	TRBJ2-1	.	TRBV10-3	TGTGCCATCAGCCCAAGGGCAGGGGGACTCTTTTTAAGCAATGAGCAGTTCTTC	CAISPRAGGLFLSNEQFF
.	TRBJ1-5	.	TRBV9	TGTGCCAGCAGCGTAGGAATAGGGGCAGGGAATCAGCCCCAGCATTTT	CASSVGIGAGNQPQHF
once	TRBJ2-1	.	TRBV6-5	TGTGCCAGCAGTTCCGGCAATGAGCAGTTCTTC	CASSSGNEQFF
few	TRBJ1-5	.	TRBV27	TGTGCCAGCAGTCCCCCTACAGGGCCTCAGCCCCAGCATTTT	CASSPPTGPQPQHF
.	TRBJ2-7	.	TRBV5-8	TGTGCCAGCAGCTTGCGAGCCTCCGGGTACGAGCAGTACTTC	CASSLRASGYEQYF
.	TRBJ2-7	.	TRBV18	TGTGCCAGCTCACTACTCGTATACGAGCAGTACTTC	CASSLLVYEQYF
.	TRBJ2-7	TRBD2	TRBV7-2	TGTGCCAGCAGCCCGGGACTAGCAACGGGATACGAGCAGTACTTC	CASSPGLATGYEQYF
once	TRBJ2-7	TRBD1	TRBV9	TGTGCCAGCAGTGTGGGACAGGGGGACGAGCAGTACTTC	CASSVGQGDEQYF
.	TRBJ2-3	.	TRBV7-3	TGTGCCAGCAGCTTGGGGACTGTCACAGATACGCAGTATTTT	CASSLGTVTDTQYF